The source of this TCR beta chain is a study of shared clonotypes between healthy human individuals. J was trimmed by 3 bases and V by 5 bases; bases with no gene match: 17. The CDR3 covers 19 residues. Germline CDR1 reads MDHEN; CDR2 reads SYDVKM. Generated by immunoSEQ multiplex PCR, the TCRdb table keeps only in-frame clones and is missing some. Here the sample spans some 2,500,000 clones, roughly 90% being singletons. The chain is built from TRBV28 and TRBJ2-7, with TRBD1 matching 12 bases. The source material was naive CD4+ T cells from PBMCs. Subset noted: CD45RA+ positively selected. This sequence was found in a man between 18 and 35 years old in good health. Some clones in this sample may be carry-over from other donors' samples. For the CDR3, the DNA is TGTGCCAGCAGTGGTCCCGGGACAGGGGGCGCCGGGACTATCTACGAGCAGTACTTC. Protein: CASSGPGTGGAGTIYEQYF.